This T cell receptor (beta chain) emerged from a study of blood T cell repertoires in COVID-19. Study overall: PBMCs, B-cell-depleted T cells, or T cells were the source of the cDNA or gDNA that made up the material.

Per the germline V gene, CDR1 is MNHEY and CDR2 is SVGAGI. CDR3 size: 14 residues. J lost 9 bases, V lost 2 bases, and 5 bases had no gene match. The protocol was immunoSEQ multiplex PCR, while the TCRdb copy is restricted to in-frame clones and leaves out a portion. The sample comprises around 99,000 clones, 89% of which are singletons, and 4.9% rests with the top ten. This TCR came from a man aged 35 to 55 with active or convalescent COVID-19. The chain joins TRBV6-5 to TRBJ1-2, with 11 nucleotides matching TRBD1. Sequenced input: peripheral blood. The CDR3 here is CASSYGQGADRYTF. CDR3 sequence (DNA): TGTGCCAGCAGTTACGGACAGGGGGCGGATCGCTACACCTTC.